This T cell receptor (beta chain) was identified during a study of T cell repertoires in cytomegalovirus infection. Study-level background: It was the public TCR beta signatures that indicated both CMV infection and matching HLA type.

General study results and limits: It was HLA-C-restricted CMV-specific TCR beta clonotypes that dominated the response ex vivo.

A remark on this clonotype: Its target is unknown.

V lost 3 bases and J lost 4, with 5 bases in between. The length of the CDR3 is 12 residues. CDR1 and CDR2 (germline): LNHDA, SQIVND (reference sequence). Using its own MiXCR run on the reads, TCRdb lists one record per CDR3 protein. This sample yields approximately 110,000 distinct CDR3 sequences, of which less than 55% are seen a single time; about three quarters belongs to the top ten. This TCR was sampled from a human donor in good health (CMV status not recorded). Some clones in this sample may be carry-over from other donors' samples. This rearrangement joins TRBV19 to TRBJ2-3, with D tentatively TRBD2 (5 bases). This material consisted of CD8+ T cells from cultured PBMCs, taken from culture after CMV antigen stimulation. The CDR3 nucleotides read TGTGCCAGTAGTATGGGAGCAGATACGCAGTATTTT. Its translation is CASSMGADTQYF.